Listed below are T cell receptor beta chains from one sample, sequenced in a study of blood T cell repertoires in COVID-19. Profiled with immunoSEQ multiplex PCR; TCRdb holds only in-frame clones, not every one. The sample holds fewer than 200,000 clones, approximately 86% seen once. The material sequenced was peripheral blood. The receptors derive from a woman of 80 years or more with COVID-19, enrolled during active disease. CDR3s include the opening cysteine and the closing phenylalanine or tryptophan. The D gene is left open where the match is weak. Clone size, where shown, is once, few, many, or a class for clones that have expanded.

TRBV12-2	-	-	TRBJ1-2	TGTGCAAGTCGCTTAGTTATACAGGGGGCGCGGGGGTTGTATGGCTACACCTTC	CASRLVIQGARGLYGYTF
TRBV5-1	-	-	TRBJ2-7	TGCGCCAGCAGCTTCGGCGGTCCGGCCGGGGGCTACGAGCAGTACTTC	CASSFGGPAGGYEQYF
TRBV2	TRBD2	-	TRBJ2-1	TGTGCCAGCAATCTAGCGGGGTCCGGACGGGGTGAGCAGTTCTTC	CASNLAGSGRGEQFF
TRBV10-3	-	-	TRBJ1-5	TGTGCCATCAGTGAGTCTAGCTCCCAGGGCAACCAGCCCCAGCATTTT	CAISESSSQGNQPQHF
TRBV7-2	-	-	TRBJ1-1	TGTGCCAGCAGCTTAGGGGCAGGGTCCTACACTGAAGCTTTCTTT	CASSLGAGSYTEAFF
TRBV19	TRBD1	-	TRBJ1-5	TGTGCCAGTAGTAGAAGGTTCCCGGGACAGGGCAGTCATGGCAATCAGCCCCAGCATTTT	CASSRRFPGQGSHGNQPQHF
TRBV11-2	-	few	TRBJ2-1	TGTGCCAGCAGCTTAATCTCCAATGAGCAGTTCTTC	CASSLISNEQFF
TRBV2	-	-	TRBJ2-3	TGTGCCAGCGAACAAACAGGGACAGATACGCAGTATTTT	CASEQTGTDTQYF
TRBV5-1	TRBD2	once	TRBJ2-3	TGCGCCAGCAGCTTGGATCCGACTAGCGGGAGGACAGATACGCAGTATTTT	CASSLDPTSGRTDTQYF
TRBV6-5	TRBD2	-	TRBJ2-7	TGTGCCACCCTAGCGGAGAGCTACGAGCAGTACTTC	CATLAESYEQYF
TRBV28	TRBD2	-	TRBJ2-7	TGTGCCACCACCCGACTAGCCCACGAGCAGTACTTC	CATTRLAHEQYF
TRBV14	-	-	TRBJ1-1	TGTGCCAGCAGCCAAGACAGGGGTGAAGCTTTCTTT	CASSQDRGEAFF
TRBV19	-	-	TRBJ2-7	TGTGCCAGTAGTACCCAGGGGCTCTCCTACGAGCAGTACTTC	CASSTQGLSYEQYF
TRBV19	TRBD1	once	TRBJ1-2	TGTGCCATTTCGGACAGGACAGGCGGCTACACCTTC	CAISDRTGGYTF
TRBV5-4	-	-	TRBJ2-1	TGTGCCAGCAGCTTCAGGACTTTCAATGAGCAGTTCTTC	CASSFRTFNEQFF
TRBV9	TRBD1	few	TRBJ2-1	TGTGCCAGCAGCGTAGGAGGGACAGGGGGATTCAATGAGCAGTTCTTC	CASSVGGTGGFNEQFF
TRBV19	TRBD1	-	TRBJ2-7	TGTGCCAGTAAAGGGACAGGGGGCTCCTACGAGCAGTACTTC	CASKGTGGSYEQYF
TRBV4-2	-	-	TRBJ1-5	TGTGCCAGCAGACCCGGGGGTTCGAATCAGCCCCAGCATTTT	CASRPGGSNQPQHF
TRBV7-2	TRBD1	-	TRBJ2-2	TGTGCCAGCAGCTTCGCAGGGGGCTTCAACGGGGAGCTGTTTTTT	CASSFAGGFNGELFF
TRBV4-1	TRBD1	-	TRBJ2-1	TGCGCCAGCAGCCAATGGCACGGGACAGGTATAGACAATGAGCAGTTCTTC	CASSQWHGTGIDNEQFF
TRBV7-2	-	-	TRBJ2-7	TGTGCCAGCAGCTTATCCCCAACAGGGACCCCGGCCGAGCAGTACTTC	CASSLSPTGTPAEQYF
TRBV6-6	TRBD2	-	TRBJ2-5	TGTGCCAGCAGCCGATCCAACAACCTTAGCGGGAGGAAGAAAGAGACCCAGTACTTC	CASSRSNNLSGRKKETQYF
TRBV25-1	TRBD2	-	TRBJ2-3	TGTGCCAGCAGTGACCAGACTAGCGGGAGAACAGATACGCAGTATTTT	CASSDQTSGRTDTQYF
TRBV2	-	-	TRBJ2-4	TGTGCCAGCAAGGGGGCCGGAGCGGGAGAATTGAACATTCAGTACTTC	CASKGAGAGELNIQYF
TRBV11-2	-	-	TRBJ2-1	TGTGCCAGCAGACCGGGTCCCTCCTACAATGAGCAGTTCTTC	CASRPGPSYNEQFF
TRBV6-2/TRBV6-3	-	-	TRBJ2-1	TGTGCCAGCAGTTATATGTACAATGAGCAGTTCTTC	CASSYMYNEQFF
TRBV5-1	-	-	TRBJ2-3	TGCGCCAGCAGCTTGGACAGTTATACGCAGTATTTT	CASSLDSYTQYF
TRBV6-5	-	-	TRBJ1-2	TGTGCCAGCAGATCCCAACCAGGGTCTGGCTACACCTTC	CASRSQPGSGYTF
TRBV28	-	-	TRBJ1-1	TGTGCCAGCAGGGGGGGACCTGGGAACACTGAAGCTTTCTTT	CASRGGPGNTEAFF
TRBV3-1/TRBV3-2	-	-	TRBJ1-1	TGTGCCAGCAGCCTGGACAGGAACACTGAAGCTTTCTTT	CASSLDRNTEAFF
TRBV18	TRBD1	-	TRBJ1-2	TGTGCCAGCTCACCACCGAACAGGGGACTTGGCTATGGCTACACCTTC	CASSPPNRGLGYGYTF
TRBV18	TRBD1	-	TRBJ1-3	TGTGCCAGCTCACCAGAGGCACAGGGGGCCGGTGGAAACACCATATATTTT	CASSPEAQGAGGNTIYF
TRBV12-3/TRBV12-4	-	-	TRBJ1-6	TGTGCCAGCAGTTTGGTCGGGAATTCACCCCTCCACTTT	CASSLVGNSPLHF
TRBV9	-	-	TRBJ1-2	TGTGCCAGCAGCCCCCGCCGGGGGAGTCATGGCTACACCTTC	CASSPRRGSHGYTF
TRBV6-4	TRBD1	once	TRBJ1-5	TGTGCCAGCAGTGCAGTACAGGGGCAGCCCCAGCATTTT	CASSAVQGQPQHF
TRBV6-4	-	-	TRBJ1-3	TGTGCCAGCAGCGAAAGACAGTGCCCACTTAAAATAAACTCTGGAAACACCATATATTTT	CASSERQCPLKINSGNTIYF
TRBV10-3	-	-	TRBJ1-5	TGTGCCACCAAAAGCTTGCCGGAGAGCAATCAGCCCCAGCATTTT	CATKSLPESNQPQHF
TRBV27	-	once	TRBJ2-3	TGTGCCAGCAGTTCCGGGAGACCCACAGATACGCAGTATTTT	CASSSGRPTDTQYF
TRBV15	TRBD2	-	TRBJ2-3	TGTGCCACCAGCAGGGGGAAAGCGGGAGGCCGGGTAGATACGCAGTATTTT	CATSRGKAGGRVDTQYF
TRBV2	-	-	TRBJ1-2	TGTGCCAGCAGTGATTCCGACAGGAACAACTATGGCTACACCTTC	CASSDSDRNNYGYTF
TRBV7-2	TRBD2	-	TRBJ2-7	TGTGCCAGCAGCTTAAGAGGACTAGCGGGAGGGCAAGGGGACGAGCAGTACTTC	CASSLRGLAGGQGDEQYF
TRBV19	-	-	TRBJ1-1	TGTGCCAGTAGTAGGACAGTACTACTTGAAGCTTTCTTT	CASSRTVLLEAFF
TRBV6-5	-	-	TRBJ2-7	TGTGCCAGCACTTGGACTTCCTACGAGCAGTACTTC	CASTWTSYEQYF
TRBV5-6	TRBD2	once	TRBJ2-5	TGTGCCAGCAGCTTGTCGGGGAGGGCCTCAGAGACCCAGTACTTC	CASSLSGRASETQYF
TRBV29-1	TRBD1	-	TRBJ2-2	TGCAGCGTAAGACAGGGAATGGGAGCCGGGGAGCTGTTTTTT	CSVRQGMGAGELFF
TRBV5-8	TRBD1	-	TRBJ2-7	TGTGCCAGCAGCTTGGTGGACAGGGATTACTACGAGCAGTACTTC	CASSLVDRDYYEQYF
TRBV5-8	-	-	TRBJ2-7	TGTGCCAGCAGCTTGGGTTACTGGGAGTCCTACGAGCAGTACTTC	CASSLGYWESYEQYF
TRBV6-6	-	once	TRBJ1-5	TGTGCCAGCAGTTACTCGTCAGGGGGCAATCAGCCCCAGCATTTT	CASSYSSGGNQPQHF
TRBV18	-	-	TRBJ1-5	TGTGCCAGCTCACCCATGCCGGCTCCGGGGGGTCAGCCCCAGCATTTT	CASSPMPAPGGQPQHF
TRBV6-1	-	once	TRBJ1-6	TGTGCCAGCAGTGAACTGGGCCTAAGTTCACCCCTCCACTTT	CASSELGLSSPLHF
TRBV6-5	TRBD2	-	TRBJ2-7	TGTGCTTCCGGGAGGTCCTACGAGCAGTACTTC	CASGRSYEQYF
TRBV15	-	-	TRBJ1-2	TGTGCCACCAGCAGAGATTACAGTGCTAACTATGGCTACACCTTC	CATSRDYSANYGYTF
TRBV18	TRBD2	few	TRBJ2-2	TGTGCCAGCTCAAGCGCTAGCGGGAGGGACTTCGCCGGGGAGCTGTTTTTT	CASSSASGRDFAGELFF
TRBV19	-	-	TRBJ2-1	TGTGCCAGTAGTGGTCAGGGGTCTCCCCGCAATGAGCAGTTCTTC	CASSGQGSPRNEQFF
TRBV7-8	-	-	TRBJ1-3	TGTGCCAGCAGCGTAACACAGGGAAGGAAGGGAAGCTCTGGAAACACCATATATTTT	CASSVTQGRKGSSGNTIYF
TRBV28	-	-	TRBJ1-6	TGTGCCAGCAGTTCTGGACAGCTGACTTCACCCCTCCACTTT	CASSSGQLTSPLHF
TRBV9	TRBD2	-	TRBJ2-7	TGTGCCAGCAGCGTAGGACTAGCGGGAGAGTACGAGCAGTACTTC	CASSVGLAGEYEQYF
TRBV27	TRBD1	-	TRBJ2-7	TGTGCCAGCAGACAGGGGGGAGCCTACGAGCAGTACTTC	CASRQGGAYEQYF
TRBV6-2/TRBV6-3	TRBD1	once	TRBJ2-1	TGTGCCAGCAGTTTAGGGACAGGGAAGGATGAGCAGTTCTTC	CASSLGTGKDEQFF
TRBV5-6	TRBD1	-	TRBJ1-6	TGTGCCAGCAGCTTACAAGTTATGGGGACAGGTTATAATTCACCCCTCCACTTT	CASSLQVMGTGYNSPLHF